The text below deals with one T cell receptor (beta chain). Its antigen is not identified. These data belong to a study of cytomegalovirus exposure and HLA in healthy donors. Whole-study context: The Caucasian-associated ancestry cluster held less than 85% of 350 to 450 genotyped donors. General study results and limits: Being productive about 90% or about 30% of the time was typical of most TCR beta V segments in an earlier analysis. Sequencing depth roughly uniform across donors was assumed in presence/absence analyses.

It was healthy bone marrow donors who served as donors. The primer mix had 60 Vbeta and 13 Jbeta primers. The table came from immunoSEQ multiplex PCR; TCRdb's copy has only in-frame clones and leaves some out. Here the sample table reports 180,000 or so clones. Trimming removed 6 bases from V and 5 bases from J, with 14 bases in between. Germline-derived CDR1 and CDR2 are SNHLY and FYNNEI. The CDR3 is 14 residues long. This chain links TRBV2 with TRBJ2-1; tentative D call: TRBD2 (5 bases). Sequenced material: PBMCs. This clonotype originated in a woman under 30 in good health and CMV-seropositive. CDR3 amino acids: CASRDSRAHNEQFF. For the CDR3, the DNA is TGTGCCAGCAGGGACTCCCGGGCGCACAATGAGCAGTTCTTC.